The next 22 T cell receptor beta chains were all read from a single sample in a study of T cell changes during pregnancy in multiple sclerosis. Using immunoSEQ multiplex PCR, the repertoire was profiled, and TCRdb retains in-frame clones only, with some absent. The data hold about 69,000 clones, with around 90% observed a single time. The source was CD4+ T cells from peripheral blood mononuclear cells, collected in the third trimester of pregnancy. The receptors stem from a female donor in good health, enrolled as a control in a pregnancy study.

The V gene is TRBV30, the J gene TRBJ1-1; 7 positions match TRBD1. The germline CDR1 and CDR2 sequences are GTSNPN and SVGIG (reference sequence). The CDR3 has 15 amino acids. Unmatched junction bases numbered 10, after V lost 2 bases and J lost 4 bases. CDR3 residues: CAWSPMTGMFTEAFF. As DNA, the CDR3 is TGTGCCTGGAGTCCCATGACAGGGATGTTCACTGAAGCTTTCTTT.

The V call is TRBV7-2, the J call TRBJ1-5, with D possibly matching TRBD1 (6 bases). The germline V gene has CDR1 SGHTA and CDR2 FQGNSA. The germline V and J ends were trimmed by 1 base and 8 bases, with 9 bases remaining between them. The CDR3 totals 13 residues. CDR3 amino acids: CASSLGGREPQHF. CDR3 sequence (DNA): TGTGCCAGCAGCTTAGGGGGGCGGGAGCCCCAGCATTTT.

This sequence joins TRBV9 and TRBJ1-2, with D maybe TRBD1 (5 bases). Between the trimmed V and J ends, which lost 0 bases and 13 bases, there was a span of 13 bases. CDR1 is SGDLS and CDR2 is YYNGEE in the germline V gene. This CDR3 has 12 residues. The CDR3 coding sequence is TGTGCCAGCAGCGTAGGGGGGGGTCCCGGCACCTTC. It encodes CASSVGGGPGTF.

The chain is built from TRBV27 and TRBJ1-4; 7 bases align to TRBD1. Germline V lookup: CDR1 MNHEY, CDR2 SMNVEV (reference sequence). The CDR3 contains 17 residues. V trimming: 6 bases; J trimming: 0 bases; junction bases outside the gene matches: 10. Here the CDR3 DNA reads TGTGCCAGCAGGTTCCGGACAGGCGTTGCAACTAATGAAAAACTGTTTTTT. It codes for CASRFRTGVATNEKLFF. The full variable domain, its missing parts supplied by reference TRBV27 and TRBJ1-4, is EAQVTQNPRYLITVTGKKLTVTCSQNMNHEYMSWYRQDPGLGLRQIYYSMNVEVTDKGDVPEGYKVSRKEKRNFPLILESPSPNQTSLYFCASRFRTGVATNEKLFFGSGTQLSVL.

This clone was observed a single time. The chain uses TRBV4-2 and TRBJ1-2, with a tentative D call TRBD1 (5 bases). Between the trimmed V and J ends, which lost 0 bases and 4 bases, there was a span of 21 bases. The CDR3 is 18 residues long. Looked up from germline, CDR1 is LGHNA and CDR2 is YNFKEQ. The CDR3 coding sequence is TGTGCCAGCAGCCAAGAGATGGTTGGCGCAGGGTCAGGCTATGGCTACACCTTC. Amino acids: CASSQEMVGAGSGYGYTF.

The chain combines TRBV10-3 with TRBJ2-3; possible D gene TRBD2, 6 bases. CDR3 length: 14 amino acids. Trimming took 0 bases from V and 3 from J, leaving 7 bases between them. Germline V lookup: CDR1 ENHRY, CDR2 SYGVKD. The CDR3 sequence: CAISESLATDTQYF. In nucleotides, the CDR3 is TGTGCCATCAGTGAGTCGCTAGCGACAGATACGCAGTATTTT.

This clone was recorded only once. CDR3 loop: CASSFADIRKYEQYF. CDR3 nucleotide sequence: TGTGCCAGCAGCTTCGCAGACATAAGAAAATACGAGCAGTACTTC. The chain recombines TRBV11-1 with TRBJ2-7; D unclear. Germline V gives CDR1 SGHAT, CDR2 FQDESV (reference sequence). The CDR3 loop spans 15 amino acids. V dropped 3 bases and J dropped 4 bases, with 16 bases sitting between them. The full variable domain, in which reference TRBV11-1 and TRBJ2-7 provide the parts outside the CDR3, is EAEVAQSPRYKITEKSQAVAFWCDPISGHATLYWYRQILGQGPELLVQFQDESVVDDSQLPKDRFSAERLKGVDSTLKIQPAELGDSAMYLCASSFADIRKYEQYFGPGTRLTVT.

This clone was detected only a few times. This sequence joins TRBV2 and TRBJ1-1; no reliable D call. Germline lookup yields CDR1 SNHLY and CDR2 FYNNEI. The CDR3 spans 13 residues. With 5 bases removed from V and 1 base from J, the gap between germline ends came to 8 bases. The CDR3 DNA sequence: TGTGCCAGCAGTTCTGGCAGGAACACTGAAGCTTTCTTT. Encoded protein: CASSSGRNTEAFF.

The V call is TRBV5-8, the J call TRBJ1-4, with D perhaps matching TRBD1 (6 bases). Trimming cost V 1 base and J 7 bases, with 8 bases left between them. The germline V gene has CDR1 SGHTS and CDR2 YDEGEE. This CDR3 contains 13 residues. CDR3 residues: CASSLRGAEKLFF. The DNA of the CDR3 is TGTGCCAGCAGCTTGCGGGGGGCTGAAAAACTGTTTTTT.

The chain combines TRBV2 with TRBJ2-3; D possibly corresponds to TRBD1 (7 bases). Germline V gene lookup returns CDR1 SNHLY and CDR2 FYNNEI. Trimming shortened V by 3 bases and J by 3 bases, and 13 bases separated the two germline ends. This CDR3 is 15 amino acids long. The CDR3 region has the DNA TGTGCCAGCAGTGATACCAGGGGGGCGACAGATACGCAGTATTTT. Translating gives CASSDTRGATDTQYF.

CDR3 protein: CATGLAGANVLTF. CDR3 sequence (DNA): TGTGCCACAGGGCTTGCCGGGGCCAACGTCCTGACTTTC. The rearrangement links TRBV10-3 to TRBJ2-6, with a weak D call TRBD1 (5 bases). V lost 10 bases and J 4 bases, leaving 11 bases between the germline ends. This CDR3 region has 13 residues. Germline V gene lookup returns CDR1 ENHRY and CDR2 SYGVKD.

The genes are TRBV5-4 and TRBJ1-2; 8 bases are a match to TRBD1. CDR3 size: 15 residues. J lost 2 bases, V lost 4 bases, and 7 bases had no gene match. Per germline, CDR1 SGHNT and CDR2 YYREEE (reference sequence). The CDR3 DNA follows: TGTGCCAGCAGCCCCTCGGACAGGGCGAACTATGGCTACACCTTC. Its protein is CASSPSDRANYGYTF.

The chain links TRBV6-5 to TRBJ2-3; TRBD2 might be the D (6 bases). Deletions cut 7 bases from V and 7 bases from J, with 21 bases between. CDR3 size: 15 residues. Germline lookup yields CDR1 MNHEY and CDR2 SVGAGI. The CDR3 sequence: CASTPSRGGLNTQYF. CDR3 bases: TGTGCCAGCACCCCTTCGCGGGGAGGACTAAATACGCAGTATTTT.

The chain joins TRBV5-4 to TRBJ1-1; TRBD1 agrees at 12 bases. Unmatched junction bases numbered 4, after V lost 4 bases and J lost 3 bases. There are 15 residues in the CDR3. Germline CDR1 SGHNT, CDR2 YYREEE (reference sequence). The CDR3 is CASSGGQGADTEAFF. In DNA form, the CDR3 reads TGTGCCAGCAGCGGGGGACAGGGGGCCGACACTGAAGCTTTCTTT.

The chain has TRBV2 and TRBJ1-2; D unresolved. The CDR3 length is 14 residues. In germline, CDR1 is SNHLY, CDR2 FYNNEI. Trimming removed 5 bases at V and 0 bases at J, with 10 bases between. This CDR3 reads CASSRETTNYGYTF. CDR3 in DNA: TGTGCCAGCAGTCGGGAGACAACTAACTATGGCTACACCTTC.

The rearrangement uses TRBV5-4 and TRBJ2-6; no definite D call. Germline lookup yields CDR1 SGHNT and CDR2 YYREEE (reference sequence). The CDR3 loop spans 15 amino acids. Trimming cost V 4 bases and J 0 bases, with 8 bases left between them. DNA of the CDR3: TGTGCCAGCAGCGCGACGGGCTCTGGGGCCAACGTCCTGACTTTC. This gives the protein CASSATGSGANVLTF.

The chain links TRBV6-5 to TRBJ1-1; D gene ambiguous. This CDR3 has 11 residues. Germline V gene lookup returns CDR1 MNHEY and CDR2 SVGAGI. V dropped 2 bases and J dropped 4 bases, with 2 bases sitting between them. The CDR3 nucleotides read TGTGCCAGCAGTTACCTCACTGAAGCTTTCTTT. Translating it yields CASSYLTEAFF.

The chain recombines TRBV19 with TRBJ1-2, with 8 positions matching TRBD1. The CDR3 runs to 14 residues. CDR1 is LNHDA, CDR2 SQIVND, per germline (reference sequence). The V and J ends lost 3 bases and 8 bases, in that order; junction bases with no gene match: 8. This CDR3 is CASSMDREDEGYTF. CDR3 coding DNA: TGTGCCAGTAGTATGGACAGGGAGGATGAAGGCTACACCTTC.

The chain employs TRBV7-6 and TRBJ2-7; possible D gene TRBD2, 5 bases. Germline CDR1 SGHVS, CDR2 FNYEAQ. The CDR3 has 14 residues. Trimming cost V 8 bases and J 2 bases, with 16 bases left between them. The CDR3 is CASFSPGVTYEQYF. CDR3 DNA: TGTGCCAGCTTTTCTCCCGGGGTTACCTACGAGCAGTACTTC.

J is TRBJ1-2 and V is TRBV7-3; D unresolved. CDR1 and CDR2 from the germline V gene are SGHTA and FQGTGA. Trimming pared 6 bases from V and 0 bases from J, leaving 8 bases between. The CDR3 extends over 13 amino acids. CDR3 amino acids: CASSLGANYGYTF. CDR3 sequence (DNA): TGTGCCAGCAGTTTAGGAGCTAACTATGGCTACACCTTC.

V usage is TRBV27 and J usage is TRBJ1-1; 10 nucleotides match TRBD1. CDR1 MNHEY and CDR2 SMNVEV come from the germline V gene (reference sequence). Losses at the gene ends were 5 bases for V and 0 bases for J; bases not matched to a gene: 3. The CDR3 contains 15 residues. DNA of the CDR3: TGTGCCAGCAGTGACAGGGGGCTTGTGAACACTGAAGCTTTCTTT. The encoded protein is CASSDRGLVNTEAFF.

J is TRBJ2-2 and V is TRBV7-9; D is possibly TRBD1 (6 bases). This CDR3 comprises 13 residues. Trimming removed 4 bases from V and 4 bases from J, with 7 bases in between. Germline V gives CDR1 SEHNR, CDR2 FQNEAQ (reference sequence). The CDR3 region is CASSSGVTGELFF. Written as DNA, the CDR3 is TGTGCCAGCAGCTCAGGGGTCACCGGGGAGCTGTTTTTT.